The present T cell receptor beta chain was sequenced within a study of cytomegalovirus exposure and HLA in healthy donors. Study findings and constraints: Relative to the 666-donor mean, N-insertions were reportedly fewer in an Asian-associated ancestry cluster in a later analysis. Investigators reported under 200 TCR beta chains as tied to cytomegalovirus.

CDR3 length equals 14 residues. Germline loops: CDR1 KGHSH, CDR2 LQKENI. The V and J ends lost 3 bases and 6 bases respectively, with 12 bases between them. Worth noting for this clone: Its matching antigen is unknown.

PCR involved 60 Vbeta and 13 Jbeta primers. Profiling relied on immunoSEQ multiplex PCR, and the TCRdb table lists in-frame clones only, not all of them. The data contain 130,000 to 150,000 clones, around 78% of them singletons. Sequencing was done on a sample of PBMCs. The source is a woman under 30 in good health and CMV-seropositive. This rearrangement joins TRBV18 to TRBJ1-5; no definite D call. This CDR3 reads CASSPGQVSQPQHF. The DNA for the CDR3 is TGTGCCAGCTCACCGGGCCAGGTCAGTCAGCCCCAGCATTTT.